A single sample is the source of the 27 T cell receptor beta chains below, sequenced in a study of cytomegalovirus exposure and HLA in healthy donors. Using immunoSEQ multiplex PCR, the repertoire was profiled, and TCRdb retains in-frame clones only, with some absent. Among about 190,000 clones, roughly 88% were seen once, and the ten largest hold roughly 1.6%. The sequencing input was PBMCs. The receptors stem from a woman between 18 and 29 years old in good health and CMV-seronegative.

The chain joins TRBV25-1 to TRBJ1-3, with D uncertain. CDR3 length: 18 amino acids. From germline, CDR1 is MGHDK and CDR2 SYGVNS. The V end was cut by 1 base, the J end by 0 bases, with 16 bases between. The CDR3 region has the DNA TGTGCCAGCAGTGAATCATTATTACGGGATCGCTCTGGAAACACCATATATTTT. It encodes CASSESLLRDRSGNTIYF.

This clone was detected only a few times. The rearrangement joins TRBV4-1 to TRBJ2-5; a weak D match, TRBD2 (6 bases). The germline V and J ends were trimmed by 4 bases and 3 bases, with 15 bases remaining between them. Per the germline V gene, CDR1 is MGHRA and CDR2 is YSYEKL. The CDR3 runs to 15 residues. CDR3 DNA: TGCGCCAGCAGCCTTCCCTGGACGGGAGAAGAGACCCAGTACTTC. Its protein product is CASSLPWTGEETQYF.

CDR3 sequence (DNA): TGTGCCAGTAGTATTTTAGGGGGCGCTTGGGCTAGCAATCAGCCCCAGCATTTT. It translates to CASSILGGAWASNQPQHF. V gene TRBV19 combines with J gene TRBJ1-5; 7 bases align to TRBD1. The germline CDR1 and CDR2 sequences are LNHDA and SQIVND (reference sequence). V lost 3 bases to trimming and J lost 0 bases; unmatched junction nucleotides: 11. The CDR3 extends over 18 amino acids.

This chain's CDR3 is CAWSVGTVAQPQHF. The CDR3 coding sequence is TGTGCCTGGAGTGTGGGGACAGTTGCCCAGCCCCAGCATTTT. The chain carries TRBV30 and TRBJ1-5, with 7 bases identical to TRBD1. CDR3 length equals 14 residues. V was clipped by 0 bases and J by 7 bases; unmatched bases: 6. Germline CDR1 and CDR2: GTSNPN and SVGIG (reference sequence).

J is TRBJ2-5 and V is TRBV6-4, with 7 bases lining up with TRBD1. Germline V gene sequence: CDR1 MRHNA, CDR2 SNTAGT. The CDR3 is 13 residues long. Unmatched junction bases numbered 4, after V lost 6 bases and J lost 3 bases. The CDR3 nucleotides read TGTGCCAGCAGCGGCGACAGGGAAGAGACCCAGTACTTC. It encodes CASSGDREETQYF.

The chain uses TRBV7-6 and TRBJ2-2; TRBD2 agrees at 14 bases. With V trimmed by 5 bases and J by 1 base, 6 bases remained unmatched. CDR1 is SGHVS, CDR2 FNYEAQ, per germline. The CDR3 contains 18 residues. The CDR3 region has the DNA TGTGCCAGCAGCCTCGGACTAGCGGGGGGAGGGAACACCGGGGAGCTGTTTTTT. Amino acids: CASSLGLAGGGNTGELFF.

This clone was recorded a few times. This chain connects TRBV2 to TRBJ2-7; TRBD1 is a possible D gene (7 bases). Germline V gene lookup returns CDR1 SNHLY and CDR2 FYNNEI. V shed 4 bases and J shed 2 bases, with 15 bases lying between them. The CDR3 is 15 amino acids. CDR3 coding DNA: TGTGCCAGCAGTGTCCGGTCAGGGGGGCCCTACGAGCAGTACTTC. Residues: CASSVRSGGPYEQYF.

The chain links TRBV6-1 to TRBJ1-3, with TRBD1 matching over 9 bases. With V trimmed by 3 bases and J by 1 base, 4 bases remained unmatched. Per germline, CDR1 MNHNS and CDR2 SASEGT. The CDR3 is 16 amino acids. The chain's CDR3 is CASSDRDRVSGNTIYF. CDR3 coding DNA: TGTGCCAGCAGTGACCGGGACAGGGTTTCTGGAAACACCATATATTTT.

This rearrangement joins TRBV5-4 to TRBJ1-1; no definite D call. The germline V and J ends were trimmed by 1 base and 0 bases, with 4 bases remaining between them. The CDR3 is 13 residues long. Germline loops: CDR1 SGHNT, CDR2 YYREEE (reference sequence). In DNA, the CDR3 is TGTGCCAGCAGCTTGTATATGAACACTGAAGCTTTCTTT. This codes for CASSLYMNTEAFF.

V usage is TRBV30 and J usage is TRBJ1-2; tentative D call: TRBD1 (5 bases). The CDR3 covers 14 residues. V lost 8 bases and J lost 4, with 20 bases in between. CDR1 GTSNPN and CDR2 SVGIG come from the germline V gene (reference sequence). CDR3 coding DNA: TGTGCCACCCGAGGACAAAGTTGGGCCTATGGCTACACCTTC. Protein: CATRGQSWAYGYTF.

The CDR3 reads CASSWGQGIEYEQYF. The CDR3 DNA sequence: TGTGCCAGCAGCTGGGGACAGGGGATTGAGTACGAGCAGTACTTC. V and J are TRBV9 and TRBJ2-7; 10 bases are shared with TRBD1. CDR1 and CDR2 (germline): SGDLS, YYNGEE. This CDR3 has 15 residues. With 4 bases clipped from V and 4 bases from J, the junction kept 8 bases outside the gene matches.

The chain uses TRBV7-7 and TRBJ2-1; D is possibly TRBD2 (6 bases). There are 16 residues in the CDR3. Germline V lookup: CDR1 SSHAT, CDR2 FNYEAQ (reference sequence). V was cut by 0 bases and J by 9 bases, with 18 bases left in between. The CDR3 bases are TGTGCCAGCAGCTTAGCCCCGGGACTGCGGGGCGGTGAGCAGTTCTTC. This translates into CASSLAPGLRGGEQFF. Based on the CDR3 plus reference TRBV7-7 and TRBJ2-1, the full variable domain is GAGVSQSPRYKVTKRGQDVTLRCDPISSHATLYWYQQALGQGPEFLTYFNYEAQPDKSGLPSDRFSAERPEGSISTLTIQRTEQRDSAMYRCASSLAPGLRGGEQFFGPGTRLTVL.

This chain uses TRBV28 with TRBJ2-7; TRBD1 agrees at 8 bases. The CDR3 is made up of 12 amino acids. The germline V gene encodes CDR1 MDHEN and CDR2 SYDVKM. The ends lost 7 bases at V and 3 bases at J; junction bases unmatched: 2. DNA for the CDR3: TGTGCCAGCATCGGACAGGGCTACGAGCAGTACTTC. Its protein product is CASIGQGYEQYF.

V usage is TRBV7-6 and J usage is TRBJ2-1; a weak D match, TRBD2 (7 bases). In germline, CDR1 is SGHVS, CDR2 FNYEAQ. This CDR3 comprises 13 residues. V lost 6 bases to trimming and J lost 7 bases, with 13 bases between them. Written as DNA, the CDR3 is TGTGCCAGCAGACCTAGGGGGGGGAATGAGCAGTTCTTC. It codes for CASRPRGGNEQFF.

The V gene is TRBV7-9, the J gene TRBJ2-3, with 7 bases that match TRBD2. Germline values: CDR1 SEHNR, CDR2 FQNEAQ (reference sequence). The trim removed 1 base at V and 5 bases at J, leaving 3 bases unmatched. This CDR3 has 14 amino acids. CDR3 bases: TGTGCCAGCAGCTTAGGCGGGACTATAGATACGCAGTATTTT. This sequence encodes CASSLGGTIDTQYF.

The chain combines TRBV12-5 with TRBJ1-2; D is perhaps TRBD1 (6 bases). The CDR3 consists of 16 residues. V was shortened by 2 bases and J by 5 bases, with 18 bases between the two germline ends. In germline, CDR1 is LGHNT, CDR2 FRNRAP. CDR3 nucleotides: TGTGCTAGTGGTTTGACAGCAGGGACAAGGCCTTATGGCTACACCTTC. This codes for CASGLTAGTRPYGYTF.

The V and J genes are TRBV18 and TRBJ2-7; 7 nucleotides match TRBD1. Germline CDR1 KGHSH, CDR2 LQKENI. CDR3 size: 15 residues. J was trimmed by 4 bases and V by 3 bases; bases with no gene match: 9. The CDR3 DNA is TGTGCCAGCTCACCCAGGGACAGCCTCAGATACGAGCAGTACTTC. Protein product: CASSPRDSLRYEQYF.

This clone was picked up many times. This chain uses TRBV18 with TRBJ2-3; 7 bases line up with TRBD2. CDR3 length equals 12 residues. Germline V gene lookup returns CDR1 KGHSH and CDR2 LQKENI. V shed 8 bases, J shed 4 bases, and the junction held 3 bases outside the gene matches. For the CDR3, the DNA is TGTGCCAGCCGGGGGGAATCAGATACGCAGTATTTT. Residues: CASRGESDTQYF.

This clone was found once. The rearrangement links TRBV11-2 to TRBJ1-2; no reliable D call. This CDR3 has 14 amino acids. V was pared by 2 bases and J by 4 bases, with 11 bases between. Germline V gene sequence: CDR1 SGHAT, CDR2 FQNNGV. CDR3 amino acids: CASSLPDRAYGYTF. The DNA for the CDR3 is TGTGCCAGCAGCTTACCAGATCGTGCCTATGGCTACACCTTC.

A remark on this clone: Its ends do not fully match the called genes, so a read error is possible. At the DNA level, this CDR3 is encoded by other sequences in the same sample as well. V gene TRBV5-1 combines with J gene TRBJ1-1, with D maybe TRBD1 (6 bases). The V gene's germline CDR1 is SGHRS and CDR2 YFSETQ. The CDR3 runs to 12 residues. The CDR3 protein is CASSLRGTEAFF. CDR3 nucleotide sequence: TGTGCCAGCAGCTTGAGGGGGACTGAAGCTTTCTTT. Full variable domain (rest looked up from reference TRBV5-1 and TRBJ1-1): KAGVTQTPRYLIKTRGQQVTLSCSPISGHRSVSWYQQTPGQGLQFLFEYFSETQRNKGNFPGRFSGRQFSNSRSEMNVSTLELGDSALYLCASSLRGTEAFFGQGTRLTVV.

This clone was picked up a small number of times. The CDR3 loop reads CASGDWDRANYGYTF. The CDR3 bases are TGCGCCAGCGGGGATTGGGACAGGGCCAACTATGGCTACACCTTC. The chain links TRBV5-1 to TRBJ1-2; the match to TRBD1 covers 9 bases. The CDR3 loop spans 15 amino acids. CDR1 SGHRS and CDR2 YFSETQ come from the germline V gene. V lost 7 bases to trimming and J lost 2 bases; unmatched junction nucleotides: 9.

The V call is TRBV27, the J call TRBJ2-5; D is unclear. Deletions cut 5 bases from V and 6 bases from J, with 16 bases between. This CDR3 region has 14 residues. Germline CDR1 reads MNHEY; CDR2 reads SMNVEV (reference sequence). Here the CDR3 DNA reads TGTGCCAGCAGTCTTACGACCGGAGCAAAGACCCAGTACTTC. Translating gives CASSLTTGAKTQYF.

This sequence joins TRBV5-1 and TRBJ1-3; TRBD1 matches 9 bases. Germline loops: CDR1 SGHRS, CDR2 YFSETQ. With V trimmed by 4 bases and J by 6 bases, 5 bases remained unmatched. The CDR3 consists of 14 residues. For the CDR3, the DNA is TGCGCCAGCAGCCTTACAGGGGGCGCAAACACCATATATTTT. This sequence encodes CASSLTGGANTIYF.

The rearrangement links TRBV5-8 to TRBJ2-7; 12 nucleotides match TRBD1. The trim removed 3 bases at V and 3 bases at J, leaving 4 bases unmatched. Germline V gene lookup returns CDR1 SGHTS and CDR2 YDEGEE. The CDR3 is made up of 15 amino acids. CDR3: CASSYGTGGFYEQYF. The DNA for the CDR3 is TGTGCCAGCAGCTATGGGACAGGGGGCTTCTACGAGCAGTACTTC.

This chain links TRBV2 with TRBJ2-7, with D possibly being TRBD2 (6 bases). This CDR3 is built from 14 residues. Germline V gene lookup returns CDR1 SNHLY and CDR2 FYNNEI. Trimming removed 10 bases at V and 3 bases at J, with 19 bases between. The CDR3 loop is CAITLFQGGYEQYF. In DNA, the CDR3 is TGTGCCATCACGTTGTTTCAGGGAGGCTACGAGCAGTACTTC.

This rearrangement joins TRBV10-2 to TRBJ2-3; no clear D gene. The CDR3 spans 19 residues. Germline CDR1 WSHSY, CDR2 SAAADI. V was shortened by 0 bases and J by 0 bases, with 19 bases between the two germline ends. The CDR3 nucleotides are TGCGCCAGCAGTGAGTCGGCGTCAGGTGCAGGCGTTAGCACAGATACGCAGTATTTT. Amino acids: CASSESASGAGVSTDTQYF.

This rearrangement joins TRBV7-3 to TRBJ2-2; a possible D gene is TRBD2 (6 bases). CDR3 length: 17 amino acids. The germline gives CDR1 SGHTA, CDR2 FQGTGA. The germline V and J ends were trimmed by 0 bases and 4 bases, with 15 bases remaining between them. DNA of the CDR3: TGTGCCAGCAGCTTAACTTGGCAGGGCGGGGCCACCGGGGAGCTGTTTTTT. Its protein is CASSLTWQGGATGELFF.